Following are 9 T cell receptor beta chains from one sample sequenced in a study of cytomegalovirus exposure and HLA in healthy donors. PCR employed 60 Vbeta and 13 Jbeta primers. Measured with immunoSEQ multiplex PCR; TCRdb has only the in-frame clones, and not every one. This sample has fewer than 150,000 clones, with 73% found just once. Material for sequencing was PBMCs. All receptors derive from a human donor in good health.

This clone was detected only once. The genes are TRBV2 and TRBJ2-3; TRBD2 is a possible D gene (5 bases). Trimming took off 6 bases at V and 2 bases at J, with 12 bases between the two ends. This CDR3 spans 14 amino acids. Germline lookup yields CDR1 SNHLY and CDR2 FYNNEI. CDR3: CASRPLASTDTQYF. The DNA for the CDR3 is TGTGCCAGCAGGCCTCTAGCATCCACAGATACGCAGTATTTT.

CDR3 DNA: TGCGCCAGCAGCTTTACCGTACAAACCCGGGGCACCGGGGAGCTGTTTTTT. Translated: CASSFTVQTRGTGELFF. The rearrangement links TRBV5-1 to TRBJ2-2; weak D call: TRBD2 (5 bases). The CDR3 runs to 17 residues. V was shortened by 2 bases and J by 4 bases, with 18 bases between the two germline ends. Germline V lookup: CDR1 SGHRS, CDR2 YFSETQ.

This chain uses TRBV7-8 with TRBJ2-5, with 7 bases fitting TRBD2. Germline CDR1 reads SGHVS; CDR2 reads FQNEAQ. The CDR3 extends over 14 amino acids. The V gene end was trimmed by 4 bases and the J gene end by 1 base; junction bases not matched to a gene: 3. The CDR3 here is CASSSGGIQETQYF. The CDR3 DNA sequence: TGTGCCAGCAGCTCCGGGGGGATCCAAGAGACCCAGTACTTC.

This sequence joins TRBV9 and TRBJ2-1; the D gene is possibly TRBD1 (5 bases). Germline V gene sequence: CDR1 SGDLS, CDR2 YYNGEE. V dropped 3 bases and J dropped 3 bases, with 10 bases sitting between them. The CDR3 consists of 14 residues. The CDR3 bases are TGTGCCAGCAGCGAGGCAGGGATCTACAATGAGCAGTTCTTC. It yields the protein CASSEAGIYNEQFF.

The V and J genes are TRBV19 and TRBJ1-5, with D maybe TRBD1 (5 bases). CDR1 is LNHDA and CDR2 is SQIVND in the germline V gene (reference sequence). CDR3 size: 15 residues. V lost 5 bases, J lost 6 bases, and 17 bases lay in between. Here the CDR3 DNA reads TGTGCCAGTAGTTCCGTACACGGGACTATTCAGCCCCAGCATTTT. Protein product: CASSSVHGTIQPQHF.

The chain recombines TRBV4-2 with TRBJ1-2; D remains ambiguous. The CDR3 totals 17 residues. Germline CDR1 reads LGHNA; CDR2 reads YNFKEQ. Deletions cut 1 base from V and 0 bases from J, with 15 bases between. CDR3 amino acids: CASSQGQGEVTNYGYTF. In nucleotides, the CDR3 is TGTGCCAGCAGCCAAGGGCAAGGAGAAGTTACTAACTATGGCTACACCTTC.

The V call is TRBV9, the J call TRBJ2-1, with 8 bases that match TRBD2. The CDR3 extends over 15 amino acids. V was pared by 3 bases and J by 4 bases, with 6 bases of the junction left unmatched. The germline V gene encodes CDR1 SGDLS and CDR2 YYNGEE. CDR3 bases: TGTGCCAGCAGCGCCTCTAGCGGGTCTTACAATGAGCAGTTCTTC. Its translation: CASSASSGSYNEQFF.

A remark on this clone: Additional DNA sequences in this sample encode the identical CDR3. The chain joins TRBV5-1 to TRBJ1-5, with D uncertain. The germline gives CDR1 SGHRS, CDR2 YFSETQ. The V end lost 0 bases, the J end lost 4 bases, and 8 bases lay between the germline ends. The CDR3 is 14 amino acids. In nucleotides, the CDR3 is TGCGCCAGCAGCTTGGACGGTAGAAATCAGCCCCAGCATTTT. It translates to CASSLDGRNQPQHF.

The genes are TRBV10-3 and TRBJ1-1; 8 positions match TRBD1. CDR3 length: 14 residues. CDR1 is ENHRY, CDR2 SYGVKD, per germline. With V trimmed by 7 bases and J by 4 bases, 8 bases remained unmatched. The CDR3 region is CAITMTGAATEAFF. The CDR3 DNA sequence: TGTGCCATCACCATGACAGGGGCCGCCACTGAAGCTTTCTTT.